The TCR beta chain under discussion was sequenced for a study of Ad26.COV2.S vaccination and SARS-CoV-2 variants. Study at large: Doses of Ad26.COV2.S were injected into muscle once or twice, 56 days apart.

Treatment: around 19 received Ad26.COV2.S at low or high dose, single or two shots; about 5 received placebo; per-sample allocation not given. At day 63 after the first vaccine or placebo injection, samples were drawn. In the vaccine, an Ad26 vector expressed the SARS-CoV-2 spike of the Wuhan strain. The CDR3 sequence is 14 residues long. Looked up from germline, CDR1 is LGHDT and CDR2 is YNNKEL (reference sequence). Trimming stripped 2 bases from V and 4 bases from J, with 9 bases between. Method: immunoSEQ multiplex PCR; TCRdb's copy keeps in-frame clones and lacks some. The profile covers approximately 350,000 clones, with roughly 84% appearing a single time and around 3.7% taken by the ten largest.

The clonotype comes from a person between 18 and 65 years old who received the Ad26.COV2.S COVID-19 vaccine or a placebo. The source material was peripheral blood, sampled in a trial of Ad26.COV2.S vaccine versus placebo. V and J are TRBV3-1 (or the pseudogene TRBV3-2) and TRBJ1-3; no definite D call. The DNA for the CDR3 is TGTGCCAGCAGCCAAAGACTGGCCGGAAACACCATATATTTT. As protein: CASSQRLAGNTIYF.